This T cell receptor (beta chain) comes out of a study of blood T cell repertoires in COVID-19. Study as a whole: Whether acute or convalescent, the COVID-19 samples came from the United States, Italy and Spain. T cells, B-cell-depleted T cells, or PBMCs supplied cDNA or gDNA.

There are 14 residues in the CDR3. V shed 3 bases and J 4 bases; nucleotides not matched to a gene: 3. CDR1 is PRHDT and CDR2 is FYEKMQ in the germline V gene (reference sequence). In the original workflow: For nucleated cells, counts were estimated from reference gene primer amplification. The protocol was immunoSEQ multiplex PCR, while the TCRdb copy is restricted to in-frame clones and leaves out a portion. The D gene and trimming were derived from the DNA, and the V and J assignments and clone size from that table. The data hold around 140,000 clones, with over 70% observed a single time. The J gene is TRBJ2-3, the V gene TRBV13; 8 positions agree with TRBD1. Input material: PBMCs or T cells enriched from blood (not recorded which). This TCR came from a man aged 50-59 years in a cohort exposed to, infected with or recovered from COVID-19 (not recorded which). The CDR3 spells CASSFGQGPDTQYF. CDR3 nucleotides: TGTGCCAGCAGCTTTGGACAGGGCCCAGATACGCAGTATTTT.